This TCR beta chain was sequenced in a study of T cell changes during pregnancy in multiple sclerosis. The table came from immunoSEQ multiplex PCR; TCRdb's copy has only in-frame clones and leaves some out. The table shows over 55,000 clones, with about 90% occurring only once. A single count supports this clone. The sequenced sample was peripheral blood, obtained in the first trimester of pregnancy. This receptor was obtained from a female donor with multiple sclerosis, enrolled in a pregnancy study.

The CDR3 nucleotides read TGTGCCTGGAGTGTCGGCAGGGCGTCTACCACCATATATTTT. It translates to CAWSVGRASTTIYF. V usage is TRBV30 and J usage is TRBJ1-3; D is perhaps TRBD1 (5 bases). V was clipped by 0 bases and J by 9 bases, with 15 bases between them. The germline V gene has CDR1 GTSNPN and CDR2 SVGIG (reference sequence). This CDR3 spans 14 amino acids.